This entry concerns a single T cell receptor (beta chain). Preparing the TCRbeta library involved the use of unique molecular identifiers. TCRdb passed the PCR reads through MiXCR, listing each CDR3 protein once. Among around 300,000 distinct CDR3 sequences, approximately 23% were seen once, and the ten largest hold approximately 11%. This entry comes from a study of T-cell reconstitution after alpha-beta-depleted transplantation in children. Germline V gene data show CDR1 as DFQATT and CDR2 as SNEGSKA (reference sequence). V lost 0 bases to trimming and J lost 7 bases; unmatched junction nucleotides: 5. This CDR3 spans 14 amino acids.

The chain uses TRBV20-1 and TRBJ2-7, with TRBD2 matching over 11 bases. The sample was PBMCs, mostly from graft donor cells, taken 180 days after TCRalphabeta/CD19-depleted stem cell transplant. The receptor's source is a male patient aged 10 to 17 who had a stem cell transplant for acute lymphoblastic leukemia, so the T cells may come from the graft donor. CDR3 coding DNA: TGCAGTGCTAGAGATTTAGCGGGAGGGAGGGAGCAGTACTTC. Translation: CSARDLAGGREQYF.